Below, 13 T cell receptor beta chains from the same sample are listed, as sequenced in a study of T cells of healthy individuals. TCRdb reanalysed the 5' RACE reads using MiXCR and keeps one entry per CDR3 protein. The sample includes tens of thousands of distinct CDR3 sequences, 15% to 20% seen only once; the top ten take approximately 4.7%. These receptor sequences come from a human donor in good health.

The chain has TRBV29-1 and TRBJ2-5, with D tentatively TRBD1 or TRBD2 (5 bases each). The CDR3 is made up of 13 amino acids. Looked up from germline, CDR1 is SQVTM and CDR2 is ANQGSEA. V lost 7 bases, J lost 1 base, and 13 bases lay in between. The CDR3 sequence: CSANMRGQETQYF. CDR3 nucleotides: TGCAGCGCTAACATGAGGGGCCAAGAGACCCAGTACTTC.

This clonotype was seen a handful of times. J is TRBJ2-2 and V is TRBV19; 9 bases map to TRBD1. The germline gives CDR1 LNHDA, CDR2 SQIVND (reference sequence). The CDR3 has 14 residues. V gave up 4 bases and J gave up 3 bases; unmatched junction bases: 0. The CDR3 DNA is TGTGCCAGTAGTAGGGACAGGGACACCGGGGAGCTGTTTTTT. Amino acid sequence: CASSRDRDTGELFF.

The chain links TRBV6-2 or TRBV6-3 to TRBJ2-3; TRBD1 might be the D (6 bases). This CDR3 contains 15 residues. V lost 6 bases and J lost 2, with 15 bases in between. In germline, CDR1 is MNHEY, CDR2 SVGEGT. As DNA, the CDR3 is TGTGCCAGCAGAGAGACAGGAGTATCCACAGATACGCAGTATTTT. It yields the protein CASRETGVSTDTQYF.

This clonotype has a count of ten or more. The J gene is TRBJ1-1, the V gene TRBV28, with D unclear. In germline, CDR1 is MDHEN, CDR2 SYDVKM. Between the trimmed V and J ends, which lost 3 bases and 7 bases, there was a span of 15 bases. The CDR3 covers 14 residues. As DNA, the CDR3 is TGTGCCAGCAGTTTCGGGGTCCGTCCCCTTGAAGCTTTCTTT. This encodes CASSFGVRPLEAFF. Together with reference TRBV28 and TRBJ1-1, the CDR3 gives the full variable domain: DVKVTQSSRYLVKRTGEKVFLECVQDMDHENMFWYRQDPGLGLRLIYFSYDVKMKEKGDIPEGYSVSREKKERFSLILESASTNQTSMYLCASSFGVRPLEAFFGQGTRLTVV.

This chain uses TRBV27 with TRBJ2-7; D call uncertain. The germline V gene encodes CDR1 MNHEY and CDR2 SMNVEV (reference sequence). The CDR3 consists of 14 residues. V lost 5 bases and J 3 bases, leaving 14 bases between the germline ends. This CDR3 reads CASSPSTPYYEQYF. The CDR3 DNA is TGTGCCAGCAGTCCCTCGACTCCTTACTACGAGCAGTACTTC.

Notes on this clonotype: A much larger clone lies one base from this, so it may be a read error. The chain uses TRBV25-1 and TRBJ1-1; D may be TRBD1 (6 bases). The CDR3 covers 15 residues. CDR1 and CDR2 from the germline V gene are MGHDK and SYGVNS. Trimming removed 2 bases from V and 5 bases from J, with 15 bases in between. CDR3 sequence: CASSEGGIRWTEAFF. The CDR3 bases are TGTGCCAGCAGTGAAGGGGGCATCCGGTGGACTGAAGCTTTCTTT.

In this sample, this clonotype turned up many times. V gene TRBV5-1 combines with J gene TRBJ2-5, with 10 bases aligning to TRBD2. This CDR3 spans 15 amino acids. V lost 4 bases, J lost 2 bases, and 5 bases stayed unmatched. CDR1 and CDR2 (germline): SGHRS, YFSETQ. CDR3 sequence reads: CASSEVAGGQETQYF. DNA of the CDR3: TGCGCCAGCAGCGAGGTAGCGGGGGGTCAAGAGACCCAGTACTTC.

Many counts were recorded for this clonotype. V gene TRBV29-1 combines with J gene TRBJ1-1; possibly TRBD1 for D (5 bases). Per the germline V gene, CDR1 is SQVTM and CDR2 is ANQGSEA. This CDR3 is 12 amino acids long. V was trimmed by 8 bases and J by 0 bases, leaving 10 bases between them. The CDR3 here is CSSETVNTEAFF. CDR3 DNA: TGCAGCTCCGAGACAGTGAACACTGAAGCTTTCTTT.

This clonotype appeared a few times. The CDR3 bases are TGCGCCAGCAGCTTCCAACCAATTGACAGCCAAGAGACCCAGTACTTC. This sequence encodes CASSFQPIDSQETQYF. The chain joins TRBV5-1 to TRBJ2-5; weak D call: TRBD1 (5 bases). There are 16 residues in the CDR3. The germline V gene encodes CDR1 SGHRS and CDR2 YFSETQ. V lost 2 bases to trimming and J lost 1 base, with 15 bases between them.

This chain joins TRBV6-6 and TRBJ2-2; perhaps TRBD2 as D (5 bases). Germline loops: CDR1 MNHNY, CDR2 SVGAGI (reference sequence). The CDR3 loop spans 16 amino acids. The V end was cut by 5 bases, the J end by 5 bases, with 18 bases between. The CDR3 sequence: CASSRRLARETGELFF. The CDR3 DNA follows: TGTGCCAGCAGTCGGCGGCTGGCCCGGGAAACCGGGGAGCTGTTTTTT.

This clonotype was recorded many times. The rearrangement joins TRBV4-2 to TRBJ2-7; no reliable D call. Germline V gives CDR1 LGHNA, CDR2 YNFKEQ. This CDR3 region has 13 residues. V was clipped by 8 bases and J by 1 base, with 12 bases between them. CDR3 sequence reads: CASPQLPSYEQYF. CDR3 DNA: TGTGCCAGCCCGCAGCTGCCTTCCTACGAGCAGTACTTC.

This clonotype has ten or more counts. The CDR3 region has the DNA TGCAGTGCTAGGGGGTCTCAGGGTAGCGGGACCTACGAGCAGTACTTC. This sequence encodes CSARGSQGSGTYEQYF. The chain joins TRBV20-1 to TRBJ2-7; 8 bases map to TRBD2. Germline values: CDR1 DFQATT, CDR2 SNEGSKA (reference sequence). V lost 3 bases, J lost 2 bases, and 12 bases stayed unmatched. The CDR3 contains 16 residues.

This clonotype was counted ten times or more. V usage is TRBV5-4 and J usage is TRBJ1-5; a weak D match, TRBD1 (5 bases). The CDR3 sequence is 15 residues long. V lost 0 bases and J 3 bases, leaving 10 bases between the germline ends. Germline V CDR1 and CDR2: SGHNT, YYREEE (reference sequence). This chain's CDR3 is CASSLDQGPNQPQHF. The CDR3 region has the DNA TGTGCCAGCAGCTTGGACCAGGGCCCCAATCAGCCCCAGCATTTT.